This T cell receptor (beta chain) was found in a study of control samples from healthy donors and cancer patients. J was trimmed by 6 bases and V by 5 bases; bases with no gene match: 13. The CDR3 consists of 17 residues. Germline V gives CDR1 SEHNR, CDR2 FQNEAQ (reference sequence). Only in-frame clones appear in the TCRdb table, and some are missing; sequencing was by immunoSEQ multiplex PCR. Counted here are tens of thousands of clones, roughly 90% occurring once; the ten biggest clones make up around 15%. The J gene is TRBJ2-1, the V gene TRBV7-9; 10 nucleotides align to TRBD2. Material for sequencing was blood. The TCR originated in a woman aged 70 to 79 in good health. CDR3 protein: CASSTRRTSGIINEQFF. CDR3 in DNA: TGTGCCAGCAGCACACGGCGAACTAGCGGGATCATCAATGAGCAGTTCTTC.